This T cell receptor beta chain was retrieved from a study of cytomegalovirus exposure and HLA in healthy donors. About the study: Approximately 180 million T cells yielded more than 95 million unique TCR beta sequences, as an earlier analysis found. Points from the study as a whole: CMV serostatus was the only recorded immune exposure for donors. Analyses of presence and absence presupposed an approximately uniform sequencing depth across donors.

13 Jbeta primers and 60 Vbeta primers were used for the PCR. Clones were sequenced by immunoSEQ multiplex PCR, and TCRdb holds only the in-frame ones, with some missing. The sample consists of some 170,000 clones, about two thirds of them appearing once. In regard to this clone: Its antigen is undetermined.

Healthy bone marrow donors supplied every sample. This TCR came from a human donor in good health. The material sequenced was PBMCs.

Written as DNA, the CDR3 is TGTGCCACGGAAACAGGGTTCCTCGGAACTGAAGCTTTCTTT. It yields the protein CATETGFLGTEAFF. V and J are TRBV9 and TRBJ1-1; D may be TRBD1 (6 bases). Germline assignment: CDR1 SGDLS and CDR2 YYNGEE. V lost 9 bases, J lost 5 bases, and 20 bases lay in between. The CDR3 sequence is 14 residues long. The full variable domain, rest sourced from reference TRBV9 and TRBJ1-1, is DSGVTQTPKHLITATGQRVTLRCSPRSGDLSVYWYQQSLDQGLQFLIQYYNGEERAKGNILERFSAQQFPDLHSELNLSSLELGDSALYFCATETGFLGTEAFFGQGTRLTVV.